A single sample is the source of the 21 T cell receptor beta chains below, sequenced in a study of T cells in women clearing cervical HPV infection. Libraries were prepared by immunoSEQ multiplex PCR; TCRdb keeps only in-frame clonotypes and omits some of them. Recorded here are tens of thousands of clones; the top ten clones represent about 1.5%. The sample taken for sequencing was blood buffy coat. Every receptor here comes from a woman aged 18 to 75 with a cervical HPV16 infection that either progressed to CIN3+ or cleared (not recorded which).

Comment on this clone: With the read ending 3 residues before the CDR3 end, the germline J gene is used to fill in that end. The J gene is TRBJ2-3, the V gene TRBV20-1; TRBD2 aligns across 9 bases. Unmatched junction bases numbered 7, after V lost 3 bases and J lost 3 bases. Germline CDR1 and CDR2: DFQATT and SNEGSKA (reference sequence). The CDR3 is 15 residues long. The covered CDR3 bases are TGCAGTGCTAGCCTAGCGGGGAAGAAGACAGATACG. As protein: CSASLAGKKTDT. In full, the CDR3 reads CSASLAGKKTDTQYF.

With regard to this clone: The CDR3 goes on 3 residues after the read ends, and that part is filled in from the germline J gene. The J gene is TRBJ1-5, the V gene TRBV25-1; unclear D gene. Trimming removed 4 bases at V and 0 bases at J, with 10 bases between. Germline assignment: CDR1 MGHDK and CDR2 SYGVNS. The CDR3 contains 15 residues. Incomplete CDR3 DNA: TGTGCCAGCAGTGCGACTGGGTATAGCAATCAGCCC. As protein: CASSATGYSNQP. The full CDR3 is CASSATGYSNQPQHF.

A word on this clone: The sequence runs out 3 residues before the end of the CDR3; the remainder is reconstructed from the germline J gene. This chain uses TRBV20-1 with TRBJ1-6, with D possibly matching TRBD1 (6 bases). CDR3 size: 16 residues. Germline loops: CDR1 DFQATT, CDR2 SNEGSKA (reference sequence). The CDR3 reads CSARDRAGDISYPLHF. Incomplete CDR3 DNA: TGCAGTGCTAGAGATCGGGCAGGGGACATATCCTATCCC.

To note about this clone: The read stops 3 residues short of the end of the CDR3; the missing end is completed from the germline J gene. This chain links TRBV7-9 with TRBJ2-1; 8 bases agree with TRBD2. The CDR3 is 15 amino acids. Germline CDR1 SEHNR, CDR2 FQNEAQ (reference sequence). The V and J ends lost 0 bases and 9 bases, in that order; junction bases with no gene match: 7. CDR3 DNA (partial): TGTGCCAGCAGCTTAGCCCCGGGACTAGGCGTTGAG. Translation gives CASSLAPGLGVE. From start to end, the CDR3 is CASSLAPGLGVEQFF.

Of note for this clone: The read terminates 3 residues before the CDR3 end, so the remaining end is supplied by the germline J gene. The chain has TRBV7-2 and TRBJ1-2; TRBD1 might be the D (5 bases). CDR3 size: 14 residues. Germline V gene data show CDR1 as SGHTA and CDR2 as FQGNSA. The sequenced CDR3 bases are TGTGCCAGCAGCTTAGGAGATATCAGGGTTGGG. Translated, it gives CASSLGDIRVG. The whole CDR3 protein is CASSLGDIRVGYTF.

Points on this clone: The DNA ends 3 residues before the CDR3 does, and the rest of the CDR3 is filled in from the germline J gene. The gene calls are TRBV5-1 and TRBJ2-4; unclear D gene. The CDR3 covers 15 residues. Germline V gene sequence: CDR1 SGHRS, CDR2 YFSETQ. Trimming removed 0 bases at V and 0 bases at J, with 7 bases between. The CDR3 here is CASSLGEIAKNIQYF. The DNA read from the CDR3 is TGCGCCAGCAGCTTGGGCGAGATAGCCAAAAACATT.

Of note for this clone: The read ends 3 residues shy of where the CDR3 ends; the end is completed using the germline J gene. The chain is built from TRBV20-1 and TRBJ2-1; D remains ambiguous. The CDR3 spans 16 residues. Per the germline V gene, CDR1 is DFQATT and CDR2 is SNEGSKA (reference sequence). V dropped 6 bases and J dropped 0 bases, with 18 bases sitting between them. CDR3 in amino acids: CSALQTTRSSYNEQFF. The sequenced CDR3 bases are TGCAGTGCCCTTCAGACAACGCGCAGCTCCTACAATGAG.

To note about this clone: The missing CDR3 end, 3 residues past where the read stops, is filled in from the germline J gene. The J gene is TRBJ2-7, the V gene TRBV20-1, with 9 bases that match TRBD1. The ends lost 5 bases at V and 4 bases at J; junction bases unmatched: 6. CDR3 length: 13 amino acids. In germline, CDR1 is DFQATT, CDR2 SNEGSKA (reference sequence). The CDR3 is CSAEDRGAYEQYF. The CDR3 DNA, read in part, is TGCAGTGCTGAGGACAGGGGTGCGTACGAG.

On this clone: The read terminates 3 residues ahead of where the CDR3 ends, so the germline J gene completes it. The chain is built from TRBV7-6 and TRBJ2-7; D is unclear. Germline-derived CDR1 and CDR2 are SGHVS and FNYEAQ. The V end was cut by 5 bases, the J end by 6 bases, with 20 bases between. This CDR3 comprises 15 residues. The sequenced CDR3 bases are TGTGCCAGCAGCACCGCTCACGTAAGTAGTATCGAG. This encodes CASSTAHVSSIE. The complete CDR3 reads CASSTAHVSSIEQYF.

A note on this clone: The CDR3 end is not reached by the read, which stops 3 residues before it; the germline J gene fills it in. The chain couples TRBV7-6 to TRBJ1-1; D may be TRBD1 (6 bases). This CDR3 region has 14 residues. The V gene lost 2 bases and the J gene lost 2 bases, with 9 bases spanning the gap. The germline V gene encodes CDR1 SGHVS and CDR2 FNYEAQ. The CDR3 is CASSLSGANTEAFF. The sequenced part of the CDR3 DNA is TGTGCCAGCAGCTTATCAGGGGCCAACACTGAA.

Note on this clone: The CDR3 extends 3 residues past the end of the read, so its final part is completed from the germline J gene. V usage is TRBV7-2 and J usage is TRBJ2-7; TRBD2 might be the D (6 bases). Trimming took 1 base from V and 6 from J, leaving 13 bases between them. This CDR3 comprises 14 residues. Per the germline V gene, CDR1 is SGHTA and CDR2 is FQGNSA. The DNA read from the CDR3 is TGTGCCAGCAGCTTAGGCCTGGGGGGTAGCGAG. Translating it yields CASSLGLGGSE. The full-length CDR3 reads as CASSLGLGGSEQYF.

Concerning this clone: The CDR3 end lies 3 residues beyond the end of the read and is filled in from the germline J gene. V and J are TRBV5-4 and TRBJ2-2; possible D gene TRBD1, 6 bases. Germline V gene data show CDR1 as SGHNT and CDR2 as YYREEE (reference sequence). V dropped 1 base and J dropped 7 bases, with 11 bases sitting between them. The CDR3 is made up of 14 amino acids. CDR3 sequence: CASSLKGVFGELFF. CDR3 bases read: TGTGCCAGCAGCTTGAAGGGGGTTTTCGGGGAG.

On this clone itself: The read ends 3 residues shy of where the CDR3 ends; the end is completed using the germline J gene. V and J are TRBV20-1 and TRBJ2-1; possibly TRBD1 for D (5 bases). The V gene's germline CDR1 is DFQATT and CDR2 SNEGSKA (reference sequence). This CDR3 spans 13 amino acids. Trimming took off 6 bases at V and 2 bases at J, with 11 bases between the two ends. CDR3 residues: CSATGGAYNEQFF. The sequenced CDR3 bases are TGCAGTGCCACAGGTGGTGCCTACAATGAG.

To note about this clone: The CDR3 is cut off 3 residues early in the read; its end comes from the germline J gene. The V call is TRBV28, the J call TRBJ1-1; the D is unclear. Trimming took off 2 bases at V and 6 bases at J, with 16 bases between the two ends. This CDR3 comprises 15 residues. Germline loops: CDR1 MDHEN, CDR2 SYDVKM. The CDR3 DNA, read in part, is TGTGCCAGCAGTTTAGAGGCGTCAGGTCTTTCTGAA. This encodes CASSLEASGLSE. The entire CDR3 sequence reads CASSLEASGLSEAFF.

To note about this clone: From the germline J gene comes the end of the CDR3, since the read stops 3 residues before it. The J gene is TRBJ2-7, the V gene TRBV12-3 or TRBV12-4; D might be TRBD1 (5 bases). Deletions cut 4 bases from V and 6 bases from J, with 10 bases between. This CDR3 spans 12 amino acids. The covered CDR3 bases are TGTGCCAGCAGTTCTCAGGGATTCGAG. Translating it yields CASSSQGFE. In full, the CDR3 is CASSSQGFEQYF.

For this clone: The read terminates 3 residues before the CDR3 end, so the remaining end is supplied by the germline J gene. This sequence joins TRBV18 and TRBJ2-6; TRBD1 matches at 9 bases. This CDR3 region has 15 residues. CDR1 and CDR2 from the germline V gene are KGHSH and LQKENI. CDR3 region: CASSPFQGQGRVLTF. The sequenced CDR3 bases are TGTGCCAGCTCACCATTTCAGGGACAGGGACGGGTC.

About this clone itself: Read coverage stops 3 residues before the CDR3 terminus; the germline J gene supplies the remainder. V and J are TRBV19 and TRBJ1-1; perhaps TRBD1 as D (6 bases). V lost 7 bases, J lost 5 bases, and 14 bases lay in between. The CDR3 is made up of 13 amino acids. CDR1 is LNHDA and CDR2 is SQIVND in the germline V gene (reference sequence). Partial CDR3 DNA: TGTGCCAGTACCCCACGGGGGGCTACTGAA. As protein: CASTPRGATE. The CDR3 in full is CASTPRGATEAFF. The full variable domain, rest sourced from reference TRBV19 and TRBJ1-1, is DGGITQSPKYLFRKEGQNVTLSCEQNLNHDAMYWYRQDPGQGLRLIYYSQIVNDFQKGDIAEGYSVSREKKESFPLTVTSAQKNPTAFYLCASTPRGATEAFFGQGTRLTVV.

Note on this clone: The read gets to within 3 residues of the CDR3 end, and the germline J gene fills in the rest. V is TRBV3-1 (or the pseudogene TRBV3-2) and J is TRBJ1-3; D may be TRBD1 (5 bases). Trimming shortened V by 8 bases and J by 0 bases, and 11 bases separated the two germline ends. There are 14 residues in the CDR3. Germline CDR1 reads LGHDT; CDR2 reads YNNKEL (reference sequence). The CDR3 bases that were read are TGTGCCAGCCGGGCAGGGTCCTCTGGAAACACC. Translated, it gives CASRAGSSGNT. The full CDR3 is CASRAGSSGNTIYF.

Turning to this clone: The read falls 3 residues short of the CDR3 end, and the missing part is taken from the germline J gene. In the same sample, other DNA sequences code for this CDR3. V is TRBV20-1 and J is TRBJ2-3; no reliable D call. CDR3 length: 11 amino acids. With 1 base removed from V and 3 bases from J, the gap between germline ends came to 2 bases. CDR1 and CDR2 from the germline V gene are DFQATT and SNEGSKA (reference sequence). CDR3 DNA (partial): TGCAGTGCTAGAGCTACAGATACG. Its protein product is CSARATDT. From start to end, the CDR3 is CSARATDTQYF.

Regarding this clone: The read stops 3 residues short of the end of the CDR3; the missing end is completed from the germline J gene. V usage is TRBV20-1 and J usage is TRBJ1-1, with D hard to call. The CDR3 totals 11 residues. Looked up from germline, CDR1 is DFQATT and CDR2 is SNEGSKA (reference sequence). Trimming cost V 6 bases and J 2 bases, with 7 bases left between them. Incomplete CDR3 DNA: TGCAGTGCCTACCTAAACACTGAA. Protein product: CSAYLNTE. In full, the CDR3 reads CSAYLNTEAFF.

A note on this clone: Read sequence stops 3 residues before the CDR3 end, and the germline J gene provides the missing end. Other DNA sequences in this specimen translate into the identical CDR3. The chain uses TRBV12-3 or TRBV12-4 and TRBJ1-1; a possible D gene is TRBD1 (5 bases). The CDR3 runs 13 residues. Trimming left V 5 bases short and J 2 bases short, with 9 bases between. CDR3 bases read: TGTGCCAGCAGTCTCCAGGGAAACACTGAA. Its translation: CASSLQGNTE. In full, the CDR3 is CASSLQGNTEAFF.